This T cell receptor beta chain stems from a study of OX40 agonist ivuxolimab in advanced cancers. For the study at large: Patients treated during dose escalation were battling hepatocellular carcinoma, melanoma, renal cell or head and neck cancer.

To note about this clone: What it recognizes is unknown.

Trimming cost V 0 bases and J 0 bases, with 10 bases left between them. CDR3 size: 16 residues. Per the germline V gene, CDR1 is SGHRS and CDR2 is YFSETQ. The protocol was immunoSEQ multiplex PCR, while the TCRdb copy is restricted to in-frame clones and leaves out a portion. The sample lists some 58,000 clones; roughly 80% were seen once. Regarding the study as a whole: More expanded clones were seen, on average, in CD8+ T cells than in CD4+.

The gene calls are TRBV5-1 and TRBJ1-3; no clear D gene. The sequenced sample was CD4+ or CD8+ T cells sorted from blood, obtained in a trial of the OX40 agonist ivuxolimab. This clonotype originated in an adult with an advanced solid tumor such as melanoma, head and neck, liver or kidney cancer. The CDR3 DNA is TGCGCCAGCAGCTTGGATCGGTCAGGCTCTGGAAACACCATATATTTT. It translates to CASSLDRSGSGNTIYF.